Given below is one T cell receptor (beta chain) in context. CDR3 length equals 15 residues. The germline CDR1 and CDR2 sequences are SGHTA and FQGNSA. Unmatched junction bases numbered 10, after V lost 5 bases and J lost 4 bases. The entry originates in a study of blood T cell repertoires in COVID-19. Produced via immunoSEQ multiplex PCR; TCRdb's table is partial and in-frame only. The sample lists roughly 45,000 clones, approximately 95% occurring once. The chain uses TRBV7-2 and TRBJ1-2; TRBD1 matches at 7 bases. This TCR derives from a man in his sixties with COVID-19, enrolled during active disease. Material for sequencing was peripheral blood. CDR3 loop: CASSPGGPFPYGYTF. The CDR3 bases are TGTGCCAGCAGCCCAGGGGGGCCGTTCCCCTATGGCTACACCTTC.